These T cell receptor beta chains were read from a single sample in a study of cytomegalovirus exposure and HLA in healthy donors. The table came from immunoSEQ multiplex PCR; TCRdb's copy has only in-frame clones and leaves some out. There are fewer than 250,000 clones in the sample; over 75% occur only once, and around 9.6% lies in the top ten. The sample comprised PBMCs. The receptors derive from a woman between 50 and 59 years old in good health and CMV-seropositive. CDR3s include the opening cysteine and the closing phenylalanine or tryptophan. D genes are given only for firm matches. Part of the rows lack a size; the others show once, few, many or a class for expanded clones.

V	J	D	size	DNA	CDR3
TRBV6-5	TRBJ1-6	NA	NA	TGTGCCAGCGGATATACAGGGTATAATTCACCCCTCCACTTT	CASGYTGYNSPLHF
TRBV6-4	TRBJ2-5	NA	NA	TGTGCCAGCAGTGACGAGAAGGGAGTACAAGAGACCCAGTACTTC	CASSDEKGVQETQYF
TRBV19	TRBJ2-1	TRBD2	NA	TGTGCCACAACAACCGGGACTAGCAGAAACAATGAGCAGTTCTTC	CATTTGTSRNNEQFF
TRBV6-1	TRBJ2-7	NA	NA	TGTGCCAGCAGTGAAGGGACAGCCGGTGGCGAGCAGTACTTC	CASSEGTAGGEQYF
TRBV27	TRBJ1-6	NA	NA	TGTGCCAGCAGTTTAAACCAGCCTCGGGAGGGATCACCCCTCCACTTT	CASSLNQPREGSPLHF
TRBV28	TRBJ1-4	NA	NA	TGTGCCAGCACCGCCGCCAGGGCAGTAGAAAAACTGTTTTTT	CASTAARAVEKLFF
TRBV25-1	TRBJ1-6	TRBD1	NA	TGTGCCAGCAGTGGGGACAGGAGGGGATCCTATAATTCACCCCTCCACTTT	CASSGDRRGSYNSPLHF
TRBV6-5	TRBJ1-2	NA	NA	TGTGCCAGCACCTCCCGGTCAGGGGTCTACACCTTC	CASTSRSGVYTF
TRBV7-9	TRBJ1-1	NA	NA	TGTGCCAGCAGCCCACGGACAGACCCCGGCACTGAAGCTTTCTTT	CASSPRTDPGTEAFF
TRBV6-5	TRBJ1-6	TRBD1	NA	TGTGCCAGCAGCCGTGGACAGGGTTATTCACCCCTCCACTTT	CASSRGQGYSPLHF
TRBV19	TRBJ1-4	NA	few	TGTGCCACCAGTAGACAGGTTAATGAAAAACTGTTTTTT	CATSRQVNEKLFF
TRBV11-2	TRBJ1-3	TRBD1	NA	TGTGCCAGCAGCCGACAGTCCGGGACAGGGCGAAACACCATATATTTT	CASSRQSGTGRNTIYF
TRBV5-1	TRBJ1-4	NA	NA	TGCGCCAGCAGCGGGGGGGGAGGGCCAGCTAATGAAAAACTGTTTTTT	CASSGGGGPANEKLFF
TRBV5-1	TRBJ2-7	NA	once	TGCGCCAGCAGCTTGGATCTAGAGACCTACGAGCAGTACTTC	CASSLDLETYEQYF
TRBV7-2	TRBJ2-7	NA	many	TGTGCCAGCAGCTTGTCCACGGGCCAAGGGGCTAGGAACGAGCAGTACTTC	CASSLSTGQGARNEQYF
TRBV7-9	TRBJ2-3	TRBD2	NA	TGTGCCAGCAGCTTCTTAGCGGGGGCCCCCACAGATACGCAGTATTTT	CASSFLAGAPTDTQYF
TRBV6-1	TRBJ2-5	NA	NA	TGTGCCAGCAGCCAAAATCATGGAGGGGAGACCCAGTACTTC	CASSQNHGGETQYF
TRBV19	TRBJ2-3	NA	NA	TGTGCCAGTAGTCCTGGGTTTGGAGGAGATACGCAGTATTTT	CASSPGFGGDTQYF
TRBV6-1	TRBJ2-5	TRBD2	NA	TGTGCCAGCAGTGAAGGCCTACTAGCGGGGGGACCGCAAGAGACCCAGTACTTC	CASSEGLLAGGPQETQYF
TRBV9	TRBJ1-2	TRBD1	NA	TGTGCCAGCAGCCCCGCGGGAGGGGGCGACTATGGCTACACCTTC	CASSPAGGGDYGYTF
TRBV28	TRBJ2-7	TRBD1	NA	TGTGCCAGCAGTTTGTGGACAGGGGGAAGTTACGAGCAGTACTTC	CASSLWTGGSYEQYF
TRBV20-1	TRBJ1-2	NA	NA	TGCAGTGCCGGGACTATGACTGGCTACACCTTC	CSAGTMTGYTF
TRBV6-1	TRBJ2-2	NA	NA	TGTGCCAGCACCAGACACGGGGAGCTGTTTTTT	CASTRHGELFF
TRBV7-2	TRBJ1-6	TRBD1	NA	TGTGCCAGCAGCTCGGACAGGGTGGGTTCACCCCTCCACTTT	CASSSDRVGSPLHF
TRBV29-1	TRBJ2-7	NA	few	TGCAGCGTTGAACGGGCCAAGGGAGACGAGCAGTACTTC	CSVERAKGDEQYF
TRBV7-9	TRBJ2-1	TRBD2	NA	TGTGCCAGCAGCTTACCGCGGGGGGGCCGGGATGAGCAGTTCTTC	CASSLPRGGRDEQFF
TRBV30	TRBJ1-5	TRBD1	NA	TGTGCCTGGAGAGGACCGGGACAGGGGGCAGGTCAGCCCCAGCATTTT	CAWRGPGQGAGQPQHF
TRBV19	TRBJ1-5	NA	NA	TGTGCCAGTACCAACAATCAGCCCCAGCATTTT	CASTNNQPQHF
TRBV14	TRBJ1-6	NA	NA	TGTGCCAGCAGCCAAGACCTCCTAAATTCACCCCTCCACTTT	CASSQDLLNSPLHF
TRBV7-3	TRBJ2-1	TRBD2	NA	TGTGCCAGCAGCCCCCAATCGGGGGGGAACAATGAGCAGTTCTTC	CASSPQSGGNNEQFF
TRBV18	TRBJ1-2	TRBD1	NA	TGTGCCAGCGAGACAGGGGTGTCTAACTATGGCTACACCTTC	CASETGVSNYGYTF
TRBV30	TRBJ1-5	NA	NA	TGTGCCTGGAGTAAGGGGCTATATAGCAATCAGCCCCAGCATTTT	CAWSKGLYSNQPQHF
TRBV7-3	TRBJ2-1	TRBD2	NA	TGTGCCAGCAGCTTGCGGGGGGTGCGTGGCAATGAGCAGTTCTTC	CASSLRGVRGNEQFF
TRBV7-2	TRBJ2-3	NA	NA	TGTGCCAGCAGCTTGGTTTGGGGGCCAGATACGCAGTATTTT	CASSLVWGPDTQYF
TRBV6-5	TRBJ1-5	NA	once	TGTGCCAGCAGCATTGGGGGGTACAATCAGCCCCAGCATTTT	CASSIGGYNQPQHF
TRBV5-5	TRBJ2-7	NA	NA	TGTGCCAGCAGCTTGGCCGAGACAGCCGACTACGAGCAGTACTTC	CASSLAETADYEQYF
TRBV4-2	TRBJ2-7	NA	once	TGTGCCAGCAGCCAAGATTTACTAAGGCAGTCCTACGAGCAGTACTTC	CASSQDLLRQSYEQYF
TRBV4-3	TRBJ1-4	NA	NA	TGCGCCAGCAGCCAAGAACAGGCAACTAATGAAAAACTGTTTTTT	CASSQEQATNEKLFF
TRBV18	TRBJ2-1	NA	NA	TGTGCCAGCTCACCAACGGAGGATTACAATGAGCAGTTCTTC	CASSPTEDYNEQFF
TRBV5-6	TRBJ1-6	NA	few	TGTGCCAGCAGCTTGATAGGAGTCTCCTATAATTCACCCCTCCACTTT	CASSLIGVSYNSPLHF
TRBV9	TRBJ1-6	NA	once	TGTGCCAGCAGCCCAGACATTCTTGAGAATTCACCCCTCCACTTT	CASSPDILENSPLHF
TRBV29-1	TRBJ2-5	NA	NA	TGCAGCGCCCGGGGGGCCAGCGGGGAAGATCAAGAGACCCAGTACTTC	CSARGASGEDQETQYF
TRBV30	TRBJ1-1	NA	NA	TGTGCCTGGGGAGACGGGGGGACTGAAGCTTTCTTT	CAWGDGGTEAFF
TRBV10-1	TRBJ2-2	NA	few	TGCGCCAGCAGTACGGGAGCGAACACCGGGGAGCTGTTTTTT	CASSTGANTGELFF
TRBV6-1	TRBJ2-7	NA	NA	TGTGCCAGCAGTGTCGACAGGTCCGAGCAGTACTTC	CASSVDRSEQYF
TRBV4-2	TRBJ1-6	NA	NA	TGTGCCAGCAGCCAAGAAAAGGGACTGAGCTCCTATAATTCACCCCTCCACTTT	CASSQEKGLSSYNSPLHF
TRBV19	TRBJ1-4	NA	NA	TGTGCCAGTAGTATGAGGGAGAGTAATGAAAAACTGTTTTTT	CASSMRESNEKLFF
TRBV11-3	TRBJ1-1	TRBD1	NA	TGTGCCAGCAGCTCGGGACAGGGATTGAACACTGAAGCTTTCTTT	CASSSGQGLNTEAFF
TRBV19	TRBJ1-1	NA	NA	TGTGCCAGTAGTATGCGCAGGTCTGAAGCTTTCTTT	CASSMRRSEAFF
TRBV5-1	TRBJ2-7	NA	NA	TGCGCCAGCAGCCTCAGCAGGGCGAACGAGCAGTACTTC	CASSLSRANEQYF
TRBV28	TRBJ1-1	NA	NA	TGTGCCAGCAGTTTAAGGTTGGGGGCGCGGGCTTTCTTT	CASSLRLGARAFF
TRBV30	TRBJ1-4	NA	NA	TGTGCCTGGAGCCCGTACCGGGGGACTAATGAAAAACTGTTTTTT	CAWSPYRGTNEKLFF
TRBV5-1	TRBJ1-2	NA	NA	TGCGCCAGCAGCTCGGGAGGGGAAGTCTCGAGGGGCTACACCTTC	CASSSGGEVSRGYTF
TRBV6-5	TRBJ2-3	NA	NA	TGTGCCAACGGGGATACGCAGTATTTT	CANGDTQYF
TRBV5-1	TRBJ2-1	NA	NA	TGCGCCAGCAGCCTGGAGGAGGAGCAGTTCTTC	CASSLEEEQFF